A single TCR beta chain is shown here with its context. The sample originates from a study of blood T cell repertoires in COVID-19. Study context: Sources were T cells, B-cell-depleted T cells, or PBMCs; the material itself was cDNA or gDNA.

CDR3 length: 11 amino acids. The germline gives CDR1 SEHNR, CDR2 FQNEAQ (reference sequence). The V end lost 4 bases, the J end lost 4 bases, and 3 bases lay between the germline ends. TCRdb keeps only in-frame clones here, not all; method: immunoSEQ multiplex PCR. The table has hundreds of thousands of clones, approximately 83% seen once. Individuals aged about 18 to 90 years were recruited from about two dozen US areas. Exposed volunteers were people who met a COVID-19 case within 2 weeks before study entry. The sequence was obtained from a woman between 50 and 59 years old who had been exposed to COVID-19. Sequencing was done on a sample of PBMCs or T cells enriched from blood (not recorded which). The V and J genes are TRBV7-9 and TRBJ2-3, with no clear D. CDR3 sequence (DNA): TGTGCCAGCAGCTCTGCAGATACGCAGTATTTT. It yields the protein CASSSADTQYF.